Shown below are 6 T cell receptor beta chains from a single sample sequenced in a study of cytomegalovirus exposure and HLA in healthy donors. Use of 60 Vbeta and 13 Jbeta primers characterized the PCR. Method: immunoSEQ multiplex PCR; TCRdb's copy keeps in-frame clones and lacks some. The repertoire includes 200,000 to 250,000 clones, approximately 82% of them detected once, and roughly 10% sits in the top ten. Sequenced: PBMCs. The receptors shown here come from a woman in her forties or fifties in good health and CMV-seropositive.

This clone was recorded once. This chain uses TRBV30 with TRBJ2-4; a possible D gene is TRBD1 (5 bases). Trimming shortened V by 0 bases and J by 0 bases, and 15 bases separated the two germline ends. The CDR3 sequence is 17 residues long. Looked up from germline, CDR1 is GTSNPN and CDR2 is SVGIG (reference sequence). CDR3 bases: TGTGCCTGGAGTGTATTTAGGACAACCTTAGCCAAAAACATTCAGTACTTC. Its protein product is CAWSVFRTTLAKNIQYF. Full variable domain (remainder filled in from reference TRBV30 and TRBJ2-4): SQTIHQWPATLVQPVGSPLSLECTVEGTSNPNLYWYRQAAGRGLQLLFYSVGIGQISSEVPQNLSASRPQDRQFILSSKKLLLSDSGFYLCAWSVFRTTLAKNIQYFGAGTRLSVL.

The V gene is TRBV20-1, the J gene TRBJ2-1; a possible D gene is TRBD2 (5 bases). The CDR3 runs to 11 residues. Germline V gene sequence: CDR1 DFQATT, CDR2 SNEGSKA (reference sequence). Trimming took 8 bases from V and 8 from J, leaving 13 bases between them. Written as DNA, the CDR3 is TGCAGTCCTTCTAAGGGAGATGAGCAGTTCTTC. Protein: CSPSKGDEQFF.

The chain recombines TRBV5-8 with TRBJ2-1, with D possibly TRBD1 on 6 matching bases. Germline V gene lookup returns CDR1 SGHTS and CDR2 YDEGEE. The germline V and J ends were trimmed by 4 bases and 15 bases, with 23 bases remaining between them. The CDR3 loop spans 14 amino acids. The CDR3 loop is CASSPGMRGTKPFF. CDR3 coding DNA: TGTGCCAGCAGCCCAGGTATGAGGGGGACGAAGCCGTTCTTC.

The rearrangement uses TRBV9 and TRBJ1-3; D may be TRBD1 (6 bases). The CDR3 is 14 amino acids. Germline CDR1 SGDLS, CDR2 YYNGEE. Trimming removed 3 bases at V and 1 base at J, with 8 bases between. The CDR3 DNA sequence: TGTGCCAGCAGCGGGACAGAGTCTGGAAACACCATATATTTT. It yields the protein CASSGTESGNTIYF.

This sequence joins TRBV5-4 and TRBJ2-1; 9 positions match TRBD1. The length of the CDR3 is 14 residues. After removal of 6 bases from V and 3 bases from J, the junction contained 4 bases not matched to a gene. The germline CDR1 and CDR2 sequences are SGHNT and YYREEE (reference sequence). CDR3 loop: CASTGQGHYNEQFF. For the CDR3, the DNA is TGTGCCAGCACGGGACAGGGCCACTACAATGAGCAGTTCTTC.

This sequence joins TRBV5-1 and TRBJ2-5, with D possibly matching TRBD2 (6 bases). V gave up 1 base and J gave up 4 bases, with 14 bases separating them. CDR1 is SGHRS and CDR2 is YFSETQ in the germline V gene. This CDR3 is built from 15 residues. The CDR3 DNA reads TGCGCCAGCAGCTTGAACAGGCGTAGCGGAGAGACCCAGTACTTC. Encoded protein: CASSLNRRSGETQYF.